This TCR beta chain was recorded in a study of blood T cells in healthy people across ages (dated by TCRdb to the mid-2010s). About the full investigation: In model experiments, roughly one uniquely barcoded TCR beta cDNA molecule per two T cells was captured by template switching. Using deep sequencing normalized with unique cDNA molecular identifiers, the study measured how TCR beta repertoire diversity changes with age. The donors were divided into four age groups: young (average approximately 17 years), middle-aged (about 40), aged (62) and long-lived (about 79). Donors of different ages were randomly distributed across sequencing lanes to avoid experimental bias. Two additional independent replicas of 1 million unique cDNA reads from the same blood draw were analyzed for two donors (one aged 18 to 29 and one aged 80 or older).

The table lists this clonotype with a count of one. Its recognized antigen is unknown. No base quality values were provided; no much bigger clone lies one nucleotide off. One read offers little support. Donors were a few dozen systemically healthy Caucasian individuals from Russia aged roughly 6 to 100 years. Approximately 9 milliliters of peripheral blood were collected from each donor into EDTA-treated Vacutainer tubes. Ficoll-Paque density-gradient centrifugation was used to isolate PBMCs, with at least 6.5 million per sample. Trizol reagent was used to extract total RNA from PBMCs, with at least 5 micrograms per sample. For every donor, flow cytometry on a PBMC aliquot measured the percentage of naive CD45RAhigh/CD27high T cells. Libraries came from 5' RACE. TCRdb shows the sequencer as Illumina HiSeq 2500. A second PCR of 7 to 11 cycles was run with a J-beta primer mix and a sample-barcoded 5' primer. Each TCR beta cDNA molecule received a unique molecular identifier from a template-switch 5' adaptor carrying 12 random nucleotides. Each sample yielded at least 2.5 million CDR3-containing paired-end reads. First-strand cDNA synthesis was performed from all RNA using the Mint cDNA synthesis kit, with priming by a TRBC-specific oligonucleotide. Following uracil-DNA glycosylase treatment, a first 18-cycle PCR with universal primers M1SS and BC2_uni_R was performed on all cDNA. The original methods were these. Each sample was normalized by randomly selecting 1 million high-quality reads, each carrying a distinct molecular identifier. Instead of being binned into consensus sequences, reads with shared molecular identifiers were discarded. MiTCR, set to a Q25 quality threshold and the strictest error-elimination algorithm, was used for CDR3 identification, clonotype clustering and error correction. Lower-bound total TCR beta diversity was estimated with a nonparametric unseen species model using Euler transformation. TCRdb trimmed the raw reads at Q25, called clones with MiXCR and kept productive beta chains. Identical CDR3 proteins give one entry, which carries the most common genes and DNA. TCRdb's processing, not the authors', yielded these V and J calls. The sample yields about 650,000 distinct CDR3 sequences; approximately 52% were counted once. Jointly, the top ten make up approximately 13% of the sample.

Ends trimmed: V by 8 bases, J by 0 bases; bases unmatched to a gene: 11. CDR1 and CDR2 are read off the germline V gene as SNHLY and FYNNEI. The CDR3 contains 19 residues, cysteine and phenylalanine counted. Only the CDR3 DNA is retained, 57 bases long and in frame from the first base. What the study reported, not specific to this receptor: Compared with the aged group, more naive CD4+ T cells, fewer expanded clones and increased TCR diversity were shown by the long-lived group, suggesting age selection. Observed TCR beta diversity per million T cells fell roughly linearly with age, and a significant reduction was already apparent by age roughly 40. The CMV infection status of donors was not known, potentially confounding age-related changes in expanded clonotypes. There was a strong correlation between observed TCR beta diversity and the percentage of naive T cells measured by flow cytometry. Conclusive comparison of naive and antigen-experienced compartments was prevented by the profiling of bulk unsorted PBMCs. Estimates of total diversity from one million sequenced T cells were regarded as lower bounds and underestimates.

Sequencing was done on a sample of blood. The clonotype comes from a woman aged 80 or over in good health. Recombination linked TRBV2 to TRBJ2-1; 15 central bases correspond to TRBD2. CDR3 loop: CASHLGTSGRRSSYNEQFF. At the DNA level, the sequence is TGTGCCAGCCACCTTGGGACTAGCGGGAGGCGTAGCTCCTACAATGAGCAGTTCTTC.